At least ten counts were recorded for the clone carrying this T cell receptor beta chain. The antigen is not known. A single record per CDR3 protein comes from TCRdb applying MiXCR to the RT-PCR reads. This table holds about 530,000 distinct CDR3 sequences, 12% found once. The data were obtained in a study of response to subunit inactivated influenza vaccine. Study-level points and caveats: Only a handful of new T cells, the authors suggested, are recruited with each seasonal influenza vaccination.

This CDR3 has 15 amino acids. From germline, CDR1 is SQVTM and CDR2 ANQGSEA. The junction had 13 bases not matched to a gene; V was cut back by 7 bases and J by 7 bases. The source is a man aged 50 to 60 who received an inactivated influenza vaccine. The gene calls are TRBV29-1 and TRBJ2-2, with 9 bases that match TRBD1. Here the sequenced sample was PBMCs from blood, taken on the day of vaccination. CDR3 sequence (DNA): TGCAGCGCAGGGAAGGGACAGGGTTCGCGCGGGGAGCTGTTTTTT. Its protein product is CSAGKGQGSRGELFF.